The T cell receptor (beta chain) under discussion was sequenced for a study of OX40 agonist ivuxolimab in advanced cancers. Points from the study as a whole: Expansion of clones was among the lowest in partial responders at 0.1-3.0 mg/kg. At 0.1 to 3.0 mg/kg, clonal expansion of CD4+ and CD8+ blood T cells had occurred by week 6.

Using immunoSEQ multiplex PCR, the repertoire was profiled, and TCRdb retains in-frame clones only, with some absent. The table has under 20,000 clones, about three quarters seen once; the top ten hold just under 30%. A remark on this clone: The antigen is unknown.

Sequences were derived from CD4+ or CD8+ T cells sorted from blood, sampled in a trial of the OX40 agonist ivuxolimab. The sequence derives from an adult with an advanced solid tumor such as melanoma, head and neck, liver or kidney cancer.

The CDR3 is CASSRTGGPYGYTF. The CDR3 DNA reads as TGTGCCAGCAGTAGAACAGGGGGCCCATATGGCTACACCTTC. This sequence joins TRBV27 and TRBJ1-2; TRBD1 matches at 9 bases. This CDR3 is built from 14 residues. V lost 5 bases and J lost 5; bases outside the gene matches: 6. Germline V gives CDR1 MNHEY, CDR2 SMNVEV (reference sequence).